These 15 T cell receptor beta chains came from one sample sequenced in a study of blood T cell repertoires in COVID-19. Generated by immunoSEQ multiplex PCR, the TCRdb table keeps only in-frame clones and is missing some. In the table there are a few hundred thousand clones, over 75% of which are singletons. Sequencing was done on a sample of PBMCs or T cells enriched from blood (not recorded which). The receptors here all came from a man aged 30 to 39 who had recovered from COVID-19.

The chain is built from TRBV5-6 and TRBJ2-7; 7 positions match TRBD1. CDR1 is SGHDT and CDR2 is YYEEEE in the germline V gene. This CDR3 has 16 amino acids. The V and J ends lost 3 bases and 1 base, in that order; junction bases with no gene match: 10. CDR3 in DNA: TGTGCCAGCAGCTCGGGCGTCAGGGGGTCATCCTACGAGCAGTACTTC. This gives the protein CASSSGVRGSSYEQYF.

CDR3 nucleotide sequence: TGTGCCAGCAGCTTCCCGGGACAGGGCTCTCTCTACGAGCAGTACTTC. Amino acid sequence: CASSFPGQGSLYEQYF. The rearrangement uses TRBV5-6 and TRBJ2-7, with 9 bases fitting TRBD1. Germline trimming cut 2 bases from V and 3 bases from J; bases unmatched to any gene: 9. This CDR3 has 16 amino acids. Per the germline V gene, CDR1 is SGHDT and CDR2 is YYEEEE.

The J gene is TRBJ2-5, the V gene TRBV11-2; TRBD1 might be the D (6 bases). The germline V gene has CDR1 SGHAT and CDR2 FQNNGV. The V end lost 5 bases, the J end lost 9 bases, and 10 bases lay between the germline ends. The CDR3 spans 11 residues. The CDR3 sequence: CASSPEGAQYF. For the CDR3, the DNA is TGTGCCAGCAGCCCCGAGGGGGCCCAGTACTTC.

This clone was detected only a few times. The V call is TRBV12-3 or TRBV12-4, the J call TRBJ1-6; a possible D gene is TRBD1 (6 bases). The CDR3 consists of 12 residues. Trimming shortened V by 5 bases and J by 19 bases, and 18 bases separated the two germline ends. The CDR3 loop is CASSPSTGTIHF. In DNA, the CDR3 is TGTGCCAGCAGTCCTTCGACAGGTACCATACACTTT.

The chain links TRBV5-1 to TRBJ2-5; D is perhaps TRBD1 (6 bases). V lost 0 bases, J lost 2 bases, and 11 bases lay in between. CDR3 length: 15 residues. From germline, CDR1 is SGHRS and CDR2 YFSETQ. In nucleotides, the CDR3 is TGCGCCAGCAGCTTGGCCCAGGGGCGGCAAGAGACCCAGTACTTC. It codes for CASSLAQGRQETQYF. Filled out from reference TRBV5-1 and TRBJ2-5, the complete variable domain reads KAGVTQTPRYLIKTRGQQVTLSCSPISGHRSVSWYQQTPGQGLQFLFEYFSETQRNKGNFPGRFSGRQFSNSRSEMNVSTLELGDSALYLCASSLAQGRQETQYFGPGTRLLVL.

The chain joins TRBV5-1 to TRBJ2-7; 10 bases agree with TRBD2. The CDR3 contains 16 residues. Losses at the gene ends were 2 bases for V and 2 bases for J; bases not matched to a gene: 7. Germline V gene lookup returns CDR1 SGHRS and CDR2 YFSETQ. CDR3 coding DNA: TGCGCCAGCAGCTTTTCGGCTAGCGGGGGACCCTACGAGCAGTACTTC. Translation: CASSFSASGGPYEQYF.

This chain connects TRBV4-1 to TRBJ1-6; D gene ambiguous. V was shortened by 5 bases and J by 2 bases, with 7 bases between the two germline ends. The CDR3 totals 14 residues. Germline V gives CDR1 MGHRA, CDR2 YSYEKL. As DNA, the CDR3 is TGCGCCAGCAGCAACATTCCCTATAATTCACCCCTCCACTTT. Its translation is CASSNIPYNSPLHF.

This chain joins TRBV10-3 and TRBJ2-7; 7 bases are a match to TRBD1. The length of the CDR3 is 13 residues. The junction had 5 bases not matched to a gene; V was cut back by 7 bases and J by 2 bases. Germline lookup yields CDR1 ENHRY and CDR2 SYGVKD. CDR3 DNA: TGTGCCATCACTGACAGGGAAACCTACGAGCAGTACTTC. Protein: CAITDRETYEQYF.

This clone appeared a single time. V usage is TRBV10-3 and J usage is TRBJ1-2; a possible D gene is TRBD1 (6 bases). The germline gives CDR1 ENHRY, CDR2 SYGVKD. Trimming removed 6 bases at V and 0 bases at J, with 17 bases between. The CDR3 runs 16 residues. CDR3 in amino acids: CAISPGRGRTNYGYTF. CDR3 DNA sequence: TGTGCCATCAGCCCCGGGAGGGGGAGGACTAACTATGGCTACACCTTC.

The chain couples TRBV3-1 (or the pseudogene TRBV3-2) to TRBJ1-2; no clear D gene. Trimming cost V 3 bases and J 0 bases, with 11 bases left between them. Germline-derived CDR1 and CDR2 are LGHDT and YNNKEL (reference sequence). CDR3 length: 15 amino acids. The CDR3 loop reads CASSQFEGPNYGYTF. The CDR3, as DNA: TGTGCCAGCAGCCAGTTTGAGGGCCCTAACTATGGCTACACCTTC.

The V gene is TRBV4-2, the J gene TRBJ1-1, with TRBD1 identical over 11 bases. CDR3 length: 15 residues. V was pared by 4 bases and J by 5 bases, with 6 bases of the junction left unmatched. CDR1 and CDR2 from the germline V gene are LGHNA and YNFKEQ. The CDR3 coding sequence is TGTGCCAGCAGCCTACTCGGGACAGGGGGTACTGAAGCTTTCTTT. Translating it yields CASSLLGTGGTEAFF.

The V call is TRBV4-1, the J call TRBJ1-1; a weak D match, TRBD1 (6 bases). V was trimmed by 1 base and J by 4 bases, leaving 13 bases between them. CDR1 MGHRA and CDR2 YSYEKL come from the germline V gene. The CDR3 is 15 amino acids. The chain's CDR3 is CASSQVSGVVTEAFF. The CDR3 DNA is TGCGCCAGCAGCCAAGTGTCAGGGGTAGTCACTGAAGCTTTCTTT.

On this clone: The same CDR3 is also encoded by other DNA sequences in this sample. CDR3 in amino acids: CASSLQGYEQYF. Written as DNA, the CDR3 is TGTGCCAGCAGTTTACAGGGGTACGAGCAGTACTTC. The chain links TRBV12-3 or TRBV12-4 to TRBJ2-7; TRBD1 might be the D (6 bases). This CDR3 region has 12 residues. The V end lost 2 bases, the J end lost 4 bases, and 6 bases lay between the germline ends.

The rearrangement uses TRBV5-6 and TRBJ2-1, with 14 nucleotides matching TRBD2. CDR3 length: 16 amino acids. V shed 5 bases, J shed 8 bases, and the junction held 9 bases outside the gene matches. CDR1 is SGHDT, CDR2 YYEEEE, per germline. CDR3: CASSPGGLAGVHEQFF. For the CDR3, the DNA is TGTGCCAGCAGTCCCGGGGGACTAGCGGGGGTCCATGAGCAGTTCTTC.

The chain has TRBV19 and TRBJ1-1; D unclear. The CDR3 consists of 14 residues. V was pared by 7 bases and J by 1 base, with 13 bases between. Germline V gene sequence: CDR1 LNHDA, CDR2 SQIVND (reference sequence). The CDR3 bases are TGTGCCAGTATGGGCCTACCAACGAACACTGAAGCTTTCTTT. This codes for CASMGLPTNTEAFF.